The rows below give T cell receptor beta chains drawn from one sample of a study of shared clonotypes between healthy human individuals. Clones were read by immunoSEQ multiplex PCR, and TCRdb kept only the in-frame ones, dropping some. The sample shows around 980,000 clones, 70% to 80% of them seen only once. The sequenced material came from memory CD4+ T cells from PBMCs. These receptors all come from a man in his late teens or twenties in good health. Some clones in this sample may be carry-over from other donors' samples. Both conserved end residues are part of each CDR3. D genes are given only for firm matches. The size entry is marked missing in some rows and otherwise reads once, few, many or a size class.

NA TRBJ2-4 TRBV10-1 many CASSEFTGSKNIQYF TGCGCCAGCAGTGAGTTCACGGGTTCCAAAAACATTCAGTACTTC
NA TRBJ2-1 TRBV19 NA CASSLGGSSYNEQFF TGTGCCAGTAGTTTAGGCGGAAGCTCCTACAATGAGCAGTTCTTC
TRBD1 TRBJ1-2 TRBV15 NA CATSRPDRGRWGYTF TGTGCCACCAGCAGACCGGACAGGGGGCGGTGGGGCTACACCTTC
NA TRBJ1-5 TRBV7-9 NA CASSSQGDQPQHF TGTGCCAGCAGCTCACAAGGAGATCAGCCCCAGCATTTT
TRBD1 TRBJ1-1 TRBV11-2 once CASSRDRANTEAFF TGTGCCAGCAGCCGGGACAGAGCGAACACTGAAGCTTTCTTT
NA TRBJ2-7 TRBV6-6 NA CASSWQARGYEQYF TGTGCCAGCAGTTGGCAGGCCAGAGGCTACGAGCAGTACTTC
NA TRBJ2-5 TRBV5-4 few CASSLAAGTQETQYF TGTGCCAGCAGCTTGGCGGCGGGGACTCAAGAGACCCAGTACTTC
NA TRBJ1-1 TRBV5-6 NA CASSIGTENTEAFF TGTGCCAGCAGCATAGGGACGGAAAACACTGAAGCTTTCTTT
NA TRBJ2-6 TRBV7-9 few CASSLTGRGAGGANVLTF TGTGCCAGCAGCTTAACCGGGAGAGGGGCGGGCGGGGCCAACGTCCTGACTTTC
NA TRBJ2-1 TRBV7-2 NA CASSPPPAYYNEQFF TGTGCCAGCAGCCCACCCCCCGCCTACTACAATGAGCAGTTCTTC
NA TRBJ1-4 TRBV30 NA CACPPLRDGLGKLFF TGTGCCTGCCCCCCACTCCGGGACGGTCTTGGAAAACTGTTTTTT
NA TRBJ2-2 TRBV28 NA CASSRPQGFAGELFF TGTGCCAGCAGTCGCCCCCAGGGTTTCGCCGGGGAGCTGTTTTTT
NA TRBJ1-5 TRBV28 NA CASSLYGVYGNQPQHF TGTGCCAGCAGTTTATATGGGGTATACGGCAATCAGCCCCAGCATTTT
NA TRBJ1-1 TRBV7-2 few CASSSWEGWTEAFF TGTGCCAGCAGCTCTTGGGAAGGGTGGACTGAAGCTTTCTTT
TRBD2 TRBJ2-3 TRBV29-1 once CSVAGAGAGDTQYF TGCAGCGTTGCAGGAGCGGGAGCGGGGGATACGCAGTATTTT
TRBD2 TRBJ2-1 TRBV29-1 NA CSVSPSGDIKQFF TGCAGCGTTTCCCCTAGCGGGGACATAAAGCAGTTCTTC
TRBD1 TRBJ2-1 TRBV7-9 NA CASSQQGSFVYEQFF TGTGCCAGCAGCCAACAGGGGAGTTTTGTGTATGAGCAGTTCTTC
TRBD1 TRBJ2-7 TRBV14 NA CASSPGQGAAQYF TGTGCCAGCAGCCCGGGACAGGGGGCCGCGCAGTACTTC
NA TRBJ2-2 TRBV7-2 NA CASSPGGTSNTGELFF TGTGCCAGCAGCCCCGGCGGGACCTCGAACACCGGGGAGCTGTTTTTT
NA TRBJ2-5 TRBV20-1 NA CRAAVQETQYF TGCAGGGCAGCCGTTCAAGAGACCCAGTACTTC
NA TRBJ2-5 TRBV12-5 NA CASGTSLRGVQETQYF TGTGCTAGTGGTACCTCACTCAGGGGTGTACAGGAGACCCAGTACTTC
NA TRBJ2-1 TRBV2 NA CASNRDSEGNEQFF TGTGCCAGCAACCGGGACTCCGAAGGCAATGAGCAGTTCTTC
TRBD2 TRBJ2-7 TRBV19 NA CASSIASGSPTYEQYF TGTGCCAGTAGTATAGCTAGCGGGAGCCCCACCTACGAGCAGTACTTC
TRBD2 TRBJ2-1 TRBV28 few CASMKREGYDEQFF TGTGCCAGCATGAAGCGGGAGGGCTACGATGAGCAGTTCTTC
NA TRBJ2-1 TRBV9 NA CASRRGLRDEQFF TGTGCCAGCAGGAGGGGACTGAGGGATGAGCAGTTCTTC
NA TRBJ1-1 TRBV28 once CASSQVNTEAFF TGTGCCAGCAGCCAGGTGAACACTGAAGCTTTCTTT
NA TRBJ2-1 TRBV7-2 NA CASSTEPQPPYNEQFF TGTGCCAGCAGCACCGAGCCACAGCCCCCCTACAATGAGCAGTTCTTC
TRBD1 TRBJ2-7 TRBV19 NA CASSPGTGDRRQYF TGTGCCAGTAGTCCGGGGACAGGGGACCGTCGGCAGTACTTC
NA TRBJ2-2 TRBV10-3 NA CAISDRPANTGELFF TGTGCCATCAGTGATCGCCCGGCGAACACCGGGGAGCTGTTTTTT
NA TRBJ1-4 TRBV5-1 NA CASSLLAGAGNEKLFF TGCGCCAGCAGCTTGCTGGCAGGGGCCGGTAATGAAAAACTGTTTTTT
NA TRBJ1-5 TRBV6-1 few CASSVTGHNQPQHF TGTGCCAGCAGTGTCACAGGGCACAATCAGCCCCAGCATTTT
TRBD2 TRBJ2-1 TRBV4-2 NA CASSQELSASGRRNEQFF TGTGCCAGCAGCCAAGAGCTCTCTGCTAGCGGGAGAAGGAATGAGCAGTTCTTC
TRBD1 TRBJ2-1 TRBV27 NA CASSRTGQPYNEQFF TGTGCCAGCAGCCGGACAGGGCAACCTTACAATGAGCAGTTCTTC
NA TRBJ1-1 TRBV28 NA CASSLWLEAFF TGTGCCAGCAGTTTATGGCTTGAAGCTTTCTTT
NA TRBJ1-5 TRBV7-2 NA CASSLEQNQPQHF TGTGCCAGCAGCTTAGAACAGAATCAGCCCCAGCATTTT
NA TRBJ2-3 TRBV28 NA CASTPWQGVGTDTQYF TGTGCCAGCACCCCATGGCAGGGCGTGGGCACAGATACGCAGTATTTT
NA TRBJ2-1 TRBV11-2 NA CASSSRQRNSREQFF TGTGCCAGCAGCTCTAGGCAGCGGAACAGCCGGGAGCAGTTCTTC
NA TRBJ2-5 TRBV7-2 once CASSLVDRREETQYF TGTGCCAGCAGCCTCGTAGACAGGAGGGAAGAGACCCAGTACTTC
NA TRBJ1-1 TRBV20-1 few CSGGMNTEAFF TGCAGTGGAGGCATGAACACTGAAGCTTTCTTT
NA TRBJ2-7 TRBV18 many CASSPSSGPYEQYF TGTGCCAGCTCACCATCTTCCGGACCCTACGAGCAGTACTTC
NA TRBJ2-7 TRBV10-3 NA CAISDNAGSYEQYF TGTGCCATCAGTGATAATGCGGGCAGCTACGAGCAGTACTTC
NA TRBJ1-1 TRBV15 NA CATSRDIVNTEAFF TGTGCCACCAGCAGAGATATAGTGAACACTGAAGCTTTCTTT
TRBD2 TRBJ2-7 TRBV5-1 NA CASTGTSDSYEQYF TGCGCCAGCACCGGGACTAGCGACTCCTACGAGCAGTACTTC
NA TRBJ2-5 TRBV6-5 NA CASSNKTQYF TGTGCCAGCAGTAATAAGACCCAGTACTTC
NA TRBJ2-7 TRBV10-2 NA CASSERGYREGSYEQYF TGCGCCAGCAGTGAGCGGGGATATCGGGAAGGGTCCTACGAGCAGTACTTC
TRBD1 TRBJ1-3 TRBV7-8 NA CASSPRDRGNTIYF TGTGCCAGCAGCCCCCGGGACAGGGGAAACACCATATATTTT
NA TRBJ1-5 TRBV2 many CASTGTGQPQHF TGTGCCAGCACAGGGACGGGGCAGCCCCAGCATTTT
NA TRBJ2-1 TRBV5-1 NA CASSLTGTPGMNEQFF TGCGCCAGCAGCTTGACAGGGACTCCCGGGATGAATGAGCAGTTCTTC
NA TRBJ2-7 TRBV6-4 NA CASSGQEGPYEQYF TGTGCCAGCAGTGGGCAGGAGGGCCCGTACGAGCAGTACTTC
NA TRBJ2-1 TRBV5-1 once CASRIGDSSYNEQFF TGCGCCAGCAGGATAGGGGACTCATCCTACAATGAGCAGTTCTTC
TRBD2 TRBJ2-2 TRBV28 NA CASIPGGYNTGELFF TGTGCCAGCATACCGGGGGGGTATAACACCGGGGAGCTGTTTTTT
TRBD1 TRBJ1-2 TRBV7-9 NA CASSFAGQDYGYTF TGTGCCAGCAGCTTTGCCGGACAGGACTATGGCTACACCTTC
NA TRBJ1-1 TRBV6-6 NA CASRIQLGVTEAFF TGTGCCAGCAGGATACAACTAGGGGTTACTGAAGCTTTCTTT
NA TRBJ2-7 TRBV15 NA CATSRDLTYEQYF TGTGCCACCAGCAGAGATCTGACCTACGAGCAGTACTTC